This TCR beta chain is from a study of cytomegalovirus exposure and HLA in healthy donors. Study findings and constraints: The records held CMV serostatus as the only immune exposure information.

About this clone: What it binds is unknown.

CDR3 length equals 12 residues. V gave up 2 bases and J gave up 5 bases, with 6 bases separating them. CDR1 and CDR2 from the germline V gene are MNHNS and SASEGT. This PCR relied on a set of 60 Vbeta primers and 13 Jbeta primers. The table came from immunoSEQ multiplex PCR; TCRdb's copy has only in-frame clones and leaves some out. The table includes some 200,000 clones, 75% to 85% detected once. The sequence was collected from a woman aged 50 to 60 in good health and CMV-seronegative. The chain is built from TRBV6-1 and TRBJ2-5; TRBD2 might be the D (5 bases). The sample consisted of PBMCs. The CDR3 DNA follows: TGTGCCAGCAGTGAAAGGAGGGAGACCCAGTACTTC. It yields the protein CASSERRETQYF.